A selection of T cell receptor beta chains follows, all from one sample in a study of CD8 T cells in ankylosing spondylitis. TCRdb used MiXCR to reprocess the 5' RACE reads, holding one entry per CDR3 protein. Among 7,000 or so distinct CDR3 sequences, 2.8% were seen once, and the ten largest hold 37%. Sequencing was performed on blood, either unsorted or a sorted T cell fraction (not recorded which). These receptors came from a female donor with ankylosing spondylitis or in good health (not recorded which). The CDR3 runs from the conserved cysteine through the conserved F or W. The D gene is left open where the match is weak. Sizes are listed as once, few, many or a size class.

v_gene,d_gene,j_gene,abundance,CDR3aa,CDR3nt
TRBV9,TRBD1,TRBJ1-1,many,CASSASSGTGTTEAFF,TGTGCCAGCAGCGCGTCATCCGGGACAGGGACCACTGAAGCTTTCTTT
TRBV9,TRBD2,TRBJ2-1,many,CASSPAGVRYNEQFF,TGTGCCAGCAGCCCCGCGGGAGTCAGGTACAATGAGCAGTTCTTC
TRBV23-1,.,TRBJ2-2,few,CASSQYQSGTRELFF,TGCGCCAGCAGTCAATACCAATCGGGCACTAGGGAGCTGTTTTTT
TRBV9,.,TRBJ2-1,many,CASGEDGGPGNEQFF,TGTGCCAGCGGGGAGGACGGGGGGCCAGGGAATGAGCAGTTCTTC
TRBV9,TRBD2,TRBJ2-3,many,CASIRAGDDTQYF,TGTGCCAGCATTCGAGCGGGAGACGATACGCAGTATTTT
TRBV9,TRBD2,TRBJ2-1,many,CASSGSGGAVNEQFF,TGTGCCAGCAGCGGTAGCGGGGGGGCCGTCAATGAGCAGTTCTTC
TRBV9,TRBD1,TRBJ2-1,medium-sized,CASSAGDRGRQDEQFF,TGTGCCAGCAGCGCGGGAGACAGGGGGCGCCAGGATGAGCAGTTCTTC
TRBV9,.,TRBJ1-1,many,CASSVVEGRTEAFF,TGTGCCAGCAGCGTAGTTGAAGGGAGGACTGAAGCTTTCTTT
TRBV9,.,TRBJ1-1,many,CASSVGWGLNTEAFF,TGTGCCAGCAGCGTAGGATGGGGTCTGAACACTGAAGCTTTCTTT
TRBV9,.,TRBJ1-1,few,CASSDHQGNGGVEAFF,TGTGCCAGCAGCGACCATCAGGGAAATGGTGGGGTTGAAGCTTTCTTT
TRBV9,.,TRBJ1-3,many,CASSVDINSGNTIYF,TGTGCCAGCAGCGTAGACATCAACTCTGGAAACACCATATATTTT
TRBV9,.,TRBJ2-1,many,CASSANRDWSNNEQFF,TGTGCCAGCAGCGCTAACAGGGACTGGAGCAACAATGAGCAGTTCTTC
TRBV9,TRBD2,TRBJ2-5,many,CASTAGGSVETQYF,TGTGCCAGCACAGCGGGAGGCTCCGTAGAGACCCAGTACTTC
TRBV9,.,TRBJ2-1,many,CASSVGDGGEQFF,TGTGCCAGCAGCGTAGGTGACGGCGGTGAGCAGTTCTTC